These T cell receptor beta chains were read from a single sample in a study of shared clonotypes between healthy human individuals. Generated by immunoSEQ multiplex PCR, the TCRdb table keeps only in-frame clones and is missing some. The profile covers fewer than 200,000 clones, with 85% to 95% appearing a single time and about 0.07% taken by the ten largest. Sequenced sample: naive CD4+ T cells sorted from blood. These TCRs come from a woman in her twenties or thirties in good health. CDR3s include the opening cysteine and the closing phenylalanine or tryptophan. A D gene is named only where the DNA matches it firmly. Clone size is shown for a subset of rows, as once, few, many or a class of expanded clone.

cdr3_aa d_call clone_size j_call v_call
CASSIGLAGSSYNEQFF TRBD2 . TRBJ2-1 TRBV5-4
CASSQGLIGRIQPQHF . . TRBJ1-5 TRBV4-1
CASSPLNGPNEAFF . . TRBJ1-1 TRBV5-1
CASSLDRAKNTEAFF TRBD1 . TRBJ1-1 TRBV7-9
CASSFMPGGETQYF . . TRBJ2-5 TRBV27
CASSQGFAQQNTEAFF . . TRBJ1-1 TRBV4-1
CASSSRTGGWTSGRAEYF TRBD2 . TRBJ2-7 TRBV5-1
CASSLAPEGAAGYTF TRBD1 . TRBJ1-2 TRBV7-6
CASTDMGRQGGYQPQHF TRBD1 once TRBJ1-5 TRBV19
CASSGQGLEGYTF TRBD1 . TRBJ1-2 TRBV18
CASSLRLNTEAFF . once TRBJ1-1 TRBV11-2
CASSAGQGCYEQYF TRBD1 . TRBJ2-7 TRBV5-1
CASGTQGFSTDTQYF TRBD1 . TRBJ2-3 TRBV28
CASREGTGGIGSYEQYF TRBD1 . TRBJ2-7 TRBV2
CASSLAQPPYEQYF . once TRBJ2-7 TRBV7-9
CASSLVGLTEAFF . . TRBJ1-1 TRBV28
CASGPQLAGVHEQYF TRBD2 once . TRBV27
CASSPTSGYEQYF TRBD2 . . TRBV18
CASSLTGMQETQYF . . TRBJ2-5 TRBV7-6
CASSEEGRGVYEQYF TRBD2 . TRBJ2-7 TRBV6-1
CASSSIAGGGNEQFF TRBD2 once TRBJ2-1 TRBV7-7
CASSPGGLGGYTF . . TRBJ1-2 TRBV5-6
CASNPSGWKRPEQYF TRBD2 . . TRBV5-8
CASSLGRGDTQYF . . TRBJ2-3 TRBV7-2
CASREVGATEAFF . . TRBJ1-1 TRBV6-5
CASSRDSLAYEQYF TRBD1 . TRBJ2-7 TRBV19
CASSFGSGVRETQYF . . TRBJ2-5 TRBV27
CASSLAQTDSPLHF . . TRBJ1-6 TRBV11-2
CASSLSWPGGGNTIYF TRBD1 . TRBJ1-3 TRBV27
CASSQGYEGYEQYF . . TRBJ2-7 TRBV4-1
CASKRTGKVEQYF TRBD1 . TRBJ2-7 TRBV6-5
CASSFSGLPREQYF . . TRBJ2-7 TRBV5-4
CASSMATYLGEKLFF . . TRBJ1-4 TRBV19
CASSSASPLTDTQYF . . TRBJ2-3 TRBV28
CASSEGDRAGYTF TRBD1 . TRBJ1-2 TRBV2
CASSWGTPDYEQYF . . TRBJ2-7 TRBV5-1
CASSYSSGEETQYF . . TRBJ2-5 TRBV6-5
CAGDRAGYEQYF TRBD1 . TRBJ2-7 TRBV10-1
CASSDWGGNTEAFF . . TRBJ1-1 TRBV2
CASSEGQLDLF TRBD1 . TRBJ2-1 TRBV5-6
CASSLAGYGYTF . . TRBJ1-2 TRBV28
CASSNDRNYGYTF . . TRBJ1-2 TRBV6-5
CASSFWSRDRAYEQYF TRBD1 once TRBJ2-5 TRBV28
CASSPEETQYF . . TRBJ2-5 TRBV18
CASSIGRGETQYF . once TRBJ2-5 TRBV5-6
CASSSNQSRQQYF . . TRBJ2-5 TRBV28
CASSLGWGQGISYEQYF TRBD1 . TRBJ2-7 TRBV5-5
CASSLALHEAFF . few TRBJ1-1 TRBV7-2
CASSIGSGLETQYF . once TRBJ2-5 TRBV19
CASSPQGSSYEQYF . . TRBJ2-7 TRBV27
CSLTIIGTNHREQFF TRBD2 . TRBJ2-1 TRBV29-1
CASSLDRGLEKLFF TRBD1 . TRBJ1-4 TRBV5-4
CASSIAGIWSEQFF . . TRBJ2-1 TRBV19
CSAEKYEQYF . . . TRBV20-1
CASSRLPHKILAGKPYEQYF TRBD2 . TRBJ2-7 TRBV7-7
CASSRTGAQPQHF TRBD1 . TRBJ1-5 TRBV18
CASSLAAGPAYEQYF . . TRBJ2-7 TRBV28
CASSFPGARSFYF . . TRBJ2-5 TRBV7-6